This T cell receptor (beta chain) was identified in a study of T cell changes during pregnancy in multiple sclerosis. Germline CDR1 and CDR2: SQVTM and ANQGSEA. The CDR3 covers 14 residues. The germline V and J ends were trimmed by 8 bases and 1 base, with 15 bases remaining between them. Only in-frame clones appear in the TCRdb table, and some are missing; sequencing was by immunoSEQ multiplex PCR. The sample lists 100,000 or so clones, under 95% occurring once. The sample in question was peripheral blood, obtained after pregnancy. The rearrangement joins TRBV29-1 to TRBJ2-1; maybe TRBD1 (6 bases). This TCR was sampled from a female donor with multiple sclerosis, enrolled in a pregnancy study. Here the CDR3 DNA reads TGCAGCTCCCTGGGGCAGGGGTCCTACAATGAGCAGTTCTTC. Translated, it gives CSSLGQGSYNEQFF.